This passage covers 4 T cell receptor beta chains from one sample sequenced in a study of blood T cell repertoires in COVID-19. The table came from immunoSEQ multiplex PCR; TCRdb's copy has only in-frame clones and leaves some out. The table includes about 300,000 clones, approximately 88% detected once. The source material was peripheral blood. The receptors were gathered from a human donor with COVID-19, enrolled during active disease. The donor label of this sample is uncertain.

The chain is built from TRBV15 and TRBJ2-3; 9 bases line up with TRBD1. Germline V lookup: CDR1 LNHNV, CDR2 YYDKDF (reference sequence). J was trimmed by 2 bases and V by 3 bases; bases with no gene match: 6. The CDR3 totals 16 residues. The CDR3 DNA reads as TGTGCCACCAGCAGCGACCGGACAGGGGTCACAGATACGCAGTATTTT. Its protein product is CATSSDRTGVTDTQYF.

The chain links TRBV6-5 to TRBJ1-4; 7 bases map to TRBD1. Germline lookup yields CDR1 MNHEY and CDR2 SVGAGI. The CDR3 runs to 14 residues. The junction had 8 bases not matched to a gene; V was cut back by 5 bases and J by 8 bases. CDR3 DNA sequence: TGTGCCAGCAGTCATCAGGGGGAAGGAGAAAAACTGTTTTTT. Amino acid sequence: CASSHQGEGEKLFF.

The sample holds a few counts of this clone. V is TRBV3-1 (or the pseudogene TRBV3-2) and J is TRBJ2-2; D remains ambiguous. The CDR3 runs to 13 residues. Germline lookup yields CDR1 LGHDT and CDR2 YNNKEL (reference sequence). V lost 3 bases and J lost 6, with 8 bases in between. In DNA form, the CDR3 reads TGTGCCAGCAGCCACGAGATGGCCGGGGAGCTGTTTTTT. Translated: CASSHEMAGELFF.

This chain's CDR3 is CASRLDSNTEAFF. The CDR3 coding sequence is TGTGCCAGCAGGCTAGATTCGAACACTGAAGCTTTCTTT. V is TRBV2 and J is TRBJ1-1; no firm D call. The V end was cut by 6 bases, the J end by 1 base, with 9 bases between. The CDR3 covers 13 residues. The germline gives CDR1 SNHLY, CDR2 FYNNEI.